These 24 T cell receptor beta chains were all obtained from the same sample, sequenced in a study of blood T cell repertoires in COVID-19. Sequencing used immunoSEQ multiplex PCR; TCRdb keeps in-frame clones, though not all of them. The sample has about 480,000 clones, roughly 90% seen once; the top ten hold over 1.5%. The specimen sequenced was PBMCs or T cells enriched from blood (not recorded which). The receptors originated from a woman aged 40 to 49 who had recovered from COVID-19.

J is TRBJ2-7 and V is TRBV7-2; 10 positions match TRBD1. Losses at the gene ends were 5 bases for V and 3 bases for J; bases not matched to a gene: 10. The CDR3 totals 16 residues. Germline assignment: CDR1 SGHTA and CDR2 FQGNSA. CDR3 region: CASSPNPWDRGYEQYF. CDR3 in DNA: TGTGCCAGCAGCCCCAACCCGTGGGACAGGGGCTACGAGCAGTACTTC.

J is TRBJ2-5 and V is TRBV14; D is perhaps TRBD1 (6 bases). V dropped 2 bases and J dropped 5 bases, with 12 bases sitting between them. CDR3 length: 14 amino acids. Per the germline V gene, CDR1 is SGHDN and CDR2 is FVKESK. CDR3 bases: TGTGCCAGCAGCCAACTCAGGGGTTATGAGACCCAGTACTTC. Amino acids: CASSQLRGYETQYF.

The chain links TRBV7-6 to TRBJ2-2; 8 nucleotides line up with TRBD1. The CDR3 runs to 17 residues. Germline V gives CDR1 SGHVS, CDR2 FNYEAQ. J was trimmed by 3 bases and V by 4 bases; bases with no gene match: 10. The CDR3 reads CASSSAPDRVDTGELFF. The CDR3 coding sequence is TGTGCCAGCAGCTCCGCTCCGGACAGGGTAGACACCGGGGAGCTGTTTTTT.

The rearrangement links TRBV27 to TRBJ1-1; maybe TRBD1 (5 bases). V was clipped by 5 bases and J by 0 bases, with 10 bases between them. The CDR3 covers 14 residues. Looked up from germline, CDR1 is MNHEY and CDR2 is SMNVEV (reference sequence). The CDR3 DNA sequence: TGTGCCAGCAGTCCCGACAGAGTGAACACTGAAGCTTTCTTT. Amino acid sequence: CASSPDRVNTEAFF.

The V call is TRBV5-1, the J call TRBJ2-7; TRBD1 agrees at 8 bases. The CDR3 runs to 13 residues. CDR1 is SGHRS and CDR2 is YFSETQ in the germline V gene. V lost 3 bases, J lost 9 bases, and 8 bases stayed unmatched. The CDR3 region has the DNA TGCGCCAGCAGCTCCGAGACAGGGGAAGGGCAGTACTTC. It is translated as CASSSETGEGQYF.

This clone was detected once. The genes are TRBV3-1 (or the pseudogene TRBV3-2) and TRBJ2-3; 13 bases are shared with TRBD2. Germline V gene sequence: CDR1 LGHDT, CDR2 YNNKEL (reference sequence). V shed 3 bases and J 1 base; nucleotides not matched to a gene: 7. This CDR3 has 18 amino acids. CDR3 sequence: CASSQRLAGGLRTDTQYF. The CDR3, as DNA: TGTGCCAGCAGCCAGAGACTAGCGGGAGGCCTCCGCACAGATACGCAGTATTTT.

In this sample, this clone turned up once. The chain uses TRBV19 and TRBJ1-5, with 7 bases identical to TRBD1. Per the germline V gene, CDR1 is LNHDA and CDR2 is SQIVND (reference sequence). V was clipped by 9 bases and J by 0 bases; unmatched bases: 2. The length of the CDR3 is 13 residues. CDR3 region: CASDRDSNQPQHF. The DNA of the CDR3 is TGTGCCAGCGACAGGGATAGCAATCAGCCCCAGCATTTT. The whole variable domain, filled in from reference TRBV19 and TRBJ1-5, reads DGGITQSPKYLFRKEGQNVTLSCEQNLNHDAMYWYRQDPGQGLRLIYYSQIVNDFQKGDIAEGYSVSREKKESFPLTVTSAQKNPTAFYLCASDRDSNQPQHFGDGTRLSIL.

This clone came up once. Other DNA sequences in this sample translate to the same CDR3. The chain uses TRBV5-1 and TRBJ2-7; D is uncertain. The V gene's germline CDR1 is SGHRS and CDR2 YFSETQ. CDR3 size: 13 residues. The ends were cut back, 0 bases at V and 3 bases at J, with 7 bases in the middle. CDR3 nucleotide sequence: TGCGCCAGCAGCTTGGGTCGCGACTACGAGCAGTACTTC. Translating gives CASSLGRDYEQYF.

The rearrangement links TRBV7-8 to TRBJ2-7; 8 nucleotides agree with TRBD1. This CDR3 has 14 residues. Germline-derived CDR1 and CDR2 are SGHVS and FQNEAQ. Unmatched junction bases numbered 6, after V lost 5 bases and J lost 3 bases. In DNA, the CDR3 is TGTGCCAGCAGCAGATCGGGGACAGGCTACGAGCAGTACTTC. Translated, it gives CASSRSGTGYEQYF.

This chain uses TRBV6-5 with TRBJ1-2; no firm D call. Germline CDR1 MNHEY, CDR2 SVGAGI. This CDR3 contains 14 residues. Trimming cost V 4 bases and J 3 bases, with 12 bases left between them. The chain's CDR3 is CASSSGKLHYGYTF. DNA of the CDR3: TGTGCCAGCAGTTCCGGGAAGTTGCACTATGGCTACACCTTC.

The chain combines TRBV7-2 with TRBJ1-2; 8 bases map to TRBD1. V lost 8 bases to trimming and J lost 13 bases; unmatched junction nucleotides: 18. This CDR3 region has 14 residues. Germline values: CDR1 SGHTA, CDR2 FQGNSA. The CDR3 reads CASGSAGQGPKRTF. The DNA of the CDR3 is TGTGCCAGCGGCAGCGCAGGACAGGGCCCAAAGCGCACCTTC.

This chain connects TRBV3-1 (or the pseudogene TRBV3-2) to TRBJ2-1; D possibly corresponds to TRBD2 (7 bases). The CDR3 length is 14 residues. V lost 10 bases and J 7 bases, leaving 20 bases between the germline ends. Germline values: CDR1 LGHDT, CDR2 YNNKEL (reference sequence). CDR3 nucleotides: TGTGCCATCGGGCCGGGGGGCCCACGGAATGAGCAGTTCTTC. Protein product: CAIGPGGPRNEQFF.

The chain couples TRBV18 to TRBJ1-5, with no clear D. This CDR3 contains 14 residues. Germline-derived CDR1 and CDR2 are KGHSH and LQKENI. The V end was cut by 4 bases, the J end by 10 bases, with 17 bases between. This CDR3 is CASSRERLQNPQHF. For the CDR3, the DNA is TGTGCCAGCTCACGAGAGAGACTGCAAAATCCCCAGCATTTT.

The chain has TRBV7-9 and TRBJ2-2; 8 bases are shared with TRBD2. After removal of 11 bases from V and 9 bases from J, the junction contained 14 bases not matched to a gene. The CDR3 length is 14 residues. Germline CDR1 reads SEHNR; CDR2 reads FQNEAQ (reference sequence). This CDR3 is CAGLSSGRIWELFF. The CDR3 bases are TGTGCCGGCCTTTCCAGCGGGAGAATCTGGGAGCTGTTTTTT.

The chain employs TRBV6-5 and TRBJ2-3; D is undetermined. In germline, CDR1 is MNHEY, CDR2 SVGAGI. V dropped 2 bases and J dropped 7 bases, with 10 bases sitting between them. This CDR3 comprises 13 residues. The CDR3 region has the DNA TGTGCCAGCAGTTACATCGTCTCCTATACGCAGTATTTT. This gives the protein CASSYIVSYTQYF.

The chain carries TRBV7-6 and TRBJ2-1; 9 nucleotides agree with TRBD2. The CDR3 is 18 residues long. V shed 0 bases, J shed 6 bases, and the junction held 12 bases outside the gene matches. The germline V gene has CDR1 SGHVS and CDR2 FNYEAQ. The CDR3 here is CASSLAARRTSATNEQFF. The CDR3, as DNA: TGTGCCAGCAGCTTAGCGGCCCGTAGGACTAGCGCTACCAATGAGCAGTTCTTC.

V is TRBV7-2 and J is TRBJ2-1, with TRBD2 matching over 11 bases. Germline assignment: CDR1 SGHTA and CDR2 FQGNSA. Trimming cost V 5 bases and J 9 bases; bases outside gene matches: 9. The CDR3 is made up of 15 amino acids. Here the CDR3 reads CASSAPLGLAVEQFF. CDR3 sequence (DNA): TGTGCCAGCAGCGCGCCTTTGGGACTAGCGGTTGAGCAGTTCTTC. The whole variable domain, remainder taken from reference TRBV7-2 and TRBJ2-1, is GAGVSQSPSNKVTEKGKDVELRCDPISGHTALYWYRQSLGQGLEFLIYFQGNSAPDKSGLPSDRFSAERTGGSVSTLTIQRTQQEDSAVYLCASSAPLGLAVEQFFGPGTRLTVL.

The chain joins TRBV14 to TRBJ2-5; TRBD2 might be the D (6 bases). The ends were cut back, 1 base at V and 5 bases at J, with 14 bases in the middle. The CDR3 spans 15 residues. Germline assignment: CDR1 SGHDN and CDR2 FVKESK. For the CDR3, the DNA is TGTGCCAGCAGCCAAGTCACGGGAGTGAGGGAGACCCAGTACTTC. It specifies CASSQVTGVRETQYF.

The rearrangement joins TRBV6-5 to TRBJ2-3; 9 bases fit TRBD2. CDR1 is MNHEY and CDR2 is SVGAGI in the germline V gene. The CDR3 loop spans 15 amino acids. J gave up 1 base and V 4 bases, and 3 bases lay outside the gene matches. The CDR3 DNA sequence: TGTGCCAGCAGTTTTCGGACTAGCGGCACAGATACGCAGTATTTT. Encoded protein: CASSFRTSGTDTQYF.

This clone was counted once. The V call is TRBV7-2, the J call TRBJ2-7, with 7 bases that match TRBD2. The ends lost 1 base at V and 3 bases at J; junction bases unmatched: 6. Per germline, CDR1 SGHTA and CDR2 FQGNSA. There are 15 residues in the CDR3. CDR3 bases: TGTGCCAGCAGCTTAGTACGGGAGGCCCTCTACGAGCAGTACTTC. Amino acids: CASSLVREALYEQYF.

The chain carries TRBV7-9 and TRBJ2-2; TRBD1 is a possible D gene (5 bases). The germline gives CDR1 SEHNR, CDR2 FQNEAQ (reference sequence). V was cut by 5 bases and J by 11 bases, with 12 bases left in between. There are 12 residues in the CDR3. For the CDR3, the DNA is TGTGCCAGCAGCCCTGACAGTGGCGAGCTGTTTTTT. Residues: CASSPDSGELFF.

V gene TRBV5-1 combines with J gene TRBJ1-1; 8 bases are a match to TRBD1. Germline V gene sequence: CDR1 SGHRS, CDR2 YFSETQ. V shed 5 bases and J 3 bases; nucleotides not matched to a gene: 3. The CDR3 loop spans 13 amino acids. CDR3 sequence (DNA): TGCGCCAGCAGATCGACAGGGGACACTGAAGCTTTCTTT. This encodes CASRSTGDTEAFF.

The J gene is TRBJ1-3, the V gene TRBV3-1 (or the pseudogene TRBV3-2); 8 nucleotides agree with TRBD1. CDR1 is LGHDT and CDR2 is YNNKEL in the germline V gene (reference sequence). V dropped 4 bases and J dropped 3; count of bases not matched to a gene: 5. The CDR3 runs 15 residues. The CDR3 spells CASSPTGALGNTIYF. The CDR3 nucleotides read TGTGCCAGCAGCCCGACAGGGGCCCTTGGAAACACCATATATTTT.

V is TRBV9 and J is TRBJ2-1, with TRBD1 as a possible D gene (5 bases). Trimming cost V 0 bases and J 8 bases, with 15 bases left between them. Per germline, CDR1 SGDLS and CDR2 YYNGEE. The CDR3 extends over 15 amino acids. The CDR3 reads CASSVASRVRDEQFF. The CDR3 DNA follows: TGTGCCAGCAGCGTAGCCTCCAGGGTCCGCGATGAGCAGTTCTTC.